This T cell receptor (beta chain) was identified in a study of human T cells and chemical hapten exposure. Whole-study results and caveats: No change in TCRs above 1 in 1000 frequency was produced by DPC sensitization. There was a positive correlation between PT1 expanded TCR counts and patch test score.

Time point in this sample: pre-sensitization, week 0. Treatment indicated: therapeutic diphenylcyclopropenone sensitization with weekly scalp DPC. Blood draws came before every patch-test application. In its sample, this clonotype was seen a few times. Its specificity is unknown. Germline CDR1 and CDR2: SGDLS and YYNGEE. The CDR3 is 13 residues long. With 3 bases removed from V and 3 bases from J, the gap between germline ends came to 9 bases. Via MiXCR, TCRdb re-called the RACE reads, giving one row per CDR3 protein. The table records tens of thousands of distinct CDR3 sequences, approximately 10% of them present only once.

The receptor was isolated from a woman aged 40 to 50 with alopecia areata. Some clones in this sample may be carry-over from other donors' samples. The V and J genes are TRBV9 and TRBJ1-2; D is unresolved. Material: whole blood, obtained in connection with sensitization to the hapten diphenylcyclopropenone (DPC). CDR3 nucleotides: TGTGCCAGCAGCGCCGACGGAGACTATGGCTACACCTTC. Translated: CASSADGDYGYTF.